This TCR beta chain is from a study of blood T cell repertoires in COVID-19. Across the whole study: Whether acute or convalescent, the COVID-19 samples came from the United States, Italy and Spain.

Using immunoSEQ multiplex PCR, the repertoire was profiled, and TCRdb retains in-frame clones only, with some absent. This table holds more than 200,000 clones, around 88% found once. CDR1 is ENHRY and CDR2 is SYGVKD in the germline V gene. The CDR3 spans 12 residues. V lost 3 bases to trimming and J lost 4 bases, with 7 bases between them. The receptor's source is an elderly man with acute or convalescent COVID-19. The chain uses TRBV10-3 and TRBJ2-7; D is unclear. Sequenced material: peripheral blood. As DNA, the CDR3 is TGTGCCATCAGTGATTACGGGTACGAGCAGTACTTC. It specifies CAISDYGYEQYF.